This TCR beta chain was identified in a study of blood T cell repertoires in COVID-19. Study in general: COVID-19 samples collected from the United States, Italy and Spain covered acute and convalescent phases. Nucleic acid was either cDNA or gDNA, and it came from T cells, B-cell-depleted T cells, or PBMCs.

The CDR3 runs 14 residues. V was cut by 7 bases and J by 3 bases, with 15 bases left in between. Germline V gene sequence: CDR1 LNHDA, CDR2 SQIVND (reference sequence). In the original workflow: Nucleated cell counts were estimated from reference gene primer amplification. The data were produced by immunoSEQ multiplex PCR, yet TCRdb's version contains in-frame clones alone and is incomplete. For V, J and clone size, that table is used; D and trimming come from the DNA. Altogether under 300,000 clones are present, approximately 82% being singletons, with the ten largest covering roughly 4.5%. Sequenced sample: peripheral blood. The TCR was taken from a man aged 55 to 70 who had recovered from COVID-19. This chain links TRBV19 with TRBJ1-2; D is perhaps TRBD1 (6 bases). Here the CDR3 reads CASTSQGPYYGYTF. In DNA form, the CDR3 reads TGTGCCAGTACCTCACAGGGCCCCTACTATGGCTACACCTTC.